A selection of T cell receptor beta chains follows, all from one sample in a study of Graves' ophthalmopathy and Graves' hyperthyroidism. TCRdb called the multiplex PCR reads again in MiXCR, with one record for every CDR3 protein. The sample holds fewer than 250,000 distinct CDR3 sequences, around 28% seen once. Material for sequencing was peripheral blood. The receptors derive from a man over 45 with Graves' ophthalmopathy. CDR3s include the opening cysteine and the closing phenylalanine or tryptophan. The order of the fields is clone size, V gene, D gene, J gene, CDR3 protein, CDR3 DNA. D genes are given only for firm matches. Clone size, where shown, is once, few, many, or a class for clones that have expanded.

clone_size: many; v_call: TRBV19; d_call: -; j_call: TRBJ2-7; cdr3_aa: CASMNRRYEQYF; cdr3_nt: TGTGCCAGCATGAACAGGAGGTACGAGCAGTACTTC
clone_size: -; v_call: TRBV4-2; d_call: -; j_call: TRBJ1-5; cdr3_aa: CASSQLLGNQPQHF; cdr3_nt: TGTGCCAGCAGCCAACTTTTAGGCAATCAGCCCCAGCATTTT
clone_size: many; v_call: TRBV5-1; d_call: -; j_call: TRBJ2-7; cdr3_aa: CASSSGTAVSYEQYF; cdr3_nt: TGCGCCAGCAGCTCGGGGACCGCAGTCTCCTACGAGCAGTACTTC
clone_size: -; v_call: TRBV12-3/TRBV12-4; d_call: TRBD1; j_call: TRBJ1-6; cdr3_aa: CASGQANNSPLHF; cdr3_nt: TGTGCCAGCGGACAGGCCAATAATTCACCCCTCCACTTT
clone_size: -; v_call: TRBV27; d_call: TRBD1; j_call: TRBJ1-6; cdr3_aa: CASSRDRQSPLHF; cdr3_nt: TGTGCCAGCAGTAGGGACAGACAGTCACCCCTCCACTTT
clone_size: many; v_call: TRBV7-8; d_call: TRBD2; j_call: TRBJ2-5; cdr3_aa: CASSLLREGRKETQYF; cdr3_nt: TGTGCCAGCAGCTTACTGCGGGAGGGAAGAAAAGAGACCCAGTACTTC
clone_size: many; v_call: TRBV24-1; d_call: TRBD1; j_call: TRBJ1-5; cdr3_aa: CATSDHRTGDNQPQHF; cdr3_nt: TGTGCCACCAGTGATCATAGGACAGGCGACAATCAGCCCCAGCATTTT
clone_size: many; v_call: TRBV6-5; d_call: -; j_call: TRBJ2-5; cdr3_aa: CASSYFRRRQETQYF; cdr3_nt: TGTGCCAGCAGTTACTTCCGGCGGAGACAAGAGACCCAGTACTTC
clone_size: many; v_call: TRBV6-1; d_call: TRBD2; j_call: TRBJ2-7; cdr3_aa: CASSRSGTSYEQYF; cdr3_nt: TGTGCCAGCAGTCGTAGCGGGACTTCCTACGAGCAGTACTTC
clone_size: many; v_call: TRBV20-1; d_call: -; j_call: TRBJ1-1; cdr3_aa: CSARGTANRGAFF; cdr3_nt: TGCAGTGCTAGAGGGACAGCAAACCGGGGGGCTTTCTTT
clone_size: many; v_call: TRBV7-2; d_call: -; j_call: TRBJ1-2; cdr3_aa: CASSSGLPGNGYTF; cdr3_nt: TGTGCCAGCAGCTCAGGGCTGCCAGGGAATGGCTACACCTTC
clone_size: many; v_call: TRBV6-5; d_call: -; j_call: TRBJ2-5; cdr3_aa: CASSYEAAKETQYF; cdr3_nt: TGTGCCAGCAGTTACGAGGCCGCGAAAGAGACCCAGTACTTC
clone_size: many; v_call: TRBV7-2; d_call: -; j_call: TRBJ1-1; cdr3_aa: CASSPSGSTEAFF; cdr3_nt: TGTGCCAGCAGCCCCTCTGGGAGCACTGAAGCTTTCTTT
clone_size: many; v_call: TRBV7-9; d_call: TRBD2; j_call: TRBJ2-7; cdr3_aa: CASSLDPGLVLAEQYF; cdr3_nt: TGTGCCAGCAGCTTAGACCCGGGACTAGTTCTTGCCGAGCAGTACTTC
clone_size: -; v_call: TRBV6-1; d_call: -; j_call: TRBJ2-4; cdr3_aa: CASRGHALAKNIQYF; cdr3_nt: TGTGCCAGCAGAGGACATGCCTTAGCCAAAAACATTCAGTACTTC
clone_size: -; v_call: TRBV12-3/TRBV12-4; d_call: -; j_call: TRBJ1-1; cdr3_aa: CASTPGAANTEAFF; cdr3_nt: TGTGCCAGCACCCCAGGTGCAGCGAACACTGAAGCTTTCTTT
clone_size: -; v_call: TRBV27; d_call: -; j_call: TRBJ2-7; cdr3_aa: CASRGYIQGTPYEQYF; cdr3_nt: TGTGCCAGCAGGGGTTACATACAGGGAACTCCCTACGAGCAGTACTTC
clone_size: few; v_call: TRBV12-3/TRBV12-4; d_call: -; j_call: TRBJ2-7; cdr3_aa: CASRPDSRSNYEQYF; cdr3_nt: TGTGCCAGCAGACCGGACAGCCGGAGTAACTACGAGCAGTACTTC
clone_size: many; v_call: TRBV27; d_call: TRBD1; j_call: TRBJ1-6; cdr3_aa: CASSLSLRTGNLSPLHF; cdr3_nt: TGTGCCAGCAGTTTATCTCTTAGGACAGGGAATCTCTCACCCCTCCACTTT
clone_size: -; v_call: TRBV7-2; d_call: -; j_call: TRBJ1-2; cdr3_aa: CASSTATNYGYTF; cdr3_nt: TGTGCCAGCAGCACCGCTACTAACTATGGCTACACCTTC
clone_size: many; v_call: TRBV7-8; d_call: -; j_call: TRBJ2-3; cdr3_aa: CASRGGFLTTDTQYF; cdr3_nt: TGTGCCAGCCGGGGCGGGTTTTTAACCACAGATACGCAGTATTTT
clone_size: many; v_call: TRBV12-3/TRBV12-4; d_call: -; j_call: TRBJ2-7; cdr3_aa: CASSPQGSGFEQYF; cdr3_nt: TGTGCCAGCAGTCCCCAGGGGAGCGGATTCGAGCAGTACTTC
clone_size: many; v_call: TRBV11-2; d_call: TRBD2; j_call: TRBJ2-5; cdr3_aa: CASSLYGRASETQYF; cdr3_nt: TGTGCCAGCAGCTTATACGGGAGGGCCTCGGAGACCCAGTACTTC
clone_size: many; v_call: TRBV6-1; d_call: TRBD2; j_call: TRBJ2-7; cdr3_aa: CATGEAGDSYEQYF; cdr3_nt: TGTGCCACGGGGGAAGCGGGAGATTCCTACGAGCAGTACTTC
clone_size: -; v_call: TRBV12-3/TRBV12-4; d_call: TRBD1; j_call: TRBJ2-7; cdr3_aa: CASTPTAGGYEQYF; cdr3_nt: TGTGCCAGCACCCCCACGGCAGGGGGCTACGAGCAGTACTTC
clone_size: -; v_call: TRBV7-2; d_call: -; j_call: TRBJ2-7; cdr3_aa: CASSLAPPGWTEYEQYF; cdr3_nt: TGTGCCAGCAGCTTAGCCCCCCCCGGATGGACGGAGTACGAGCAGTACTTC
clone_size: many; v_call: TRBV7-3; d_call: -; j_call: TRBJ1-1; cdr3_aa: CASSWDTNTEAFF; cdr3_nt: TGTGCCAGCAGCTGGGACACGAACACTGAAGCTTTCTTT
clone_size: -; v_call: TRBV28; d_call: -; j_call: TRBJ2-6; cdr3_aa: CASSVQGPGANVLTF; cdr3_nt: TGTGCCAGCAGTGTACAGGGACCTGGGGCCAACGTCCTGACTTTC
clone_size: many; v_call: TRBV28; d_call: -; j_call: TRBJ1-5; cdr3_aa: CASSPGGGGHQPQHF; cdr3_nt: TGTGCCAGCAGCCCTGGGGGGGGAGGTCATCAGCCCCAGCATTTT
clone_size: many; v_call: TRBV28; d_call: TRBD2; j_call: TRBJ2-5; cdr3_aa: CASVAAGGNQETQYF; cdr3_nt: TGTGCCAGCGTCGCGGCGGGAGGGAACCAAGAGACCCAGTACTTC
clone_size: many; v_call: TRBV12-3/TRBV12-4; d_call: -; j_call: TRBJ2-7; cdr3_aa: CASSFPGPYEQYF; cdr3_nt: TGTGCCAGCAGCTTCCCGGGGCCCTACGAGCAGTACTTC
clone_size: many; v_call: TRBV4-1; d_call: -; j_call: TRBJ2-7; cdr3_aa: CASSHYYEQYF; cdr3_nt: TGCGCCAGCAGCCATTACTACGAGCAGTACTTC
clone_size: many; v_call: TRBV20-1; d_call: TRBD2; j_call: TRBJ2-7; cdr3_aa: CSASGTRRPYEQYF; cdr3_nt: TGCAGTGCTTCCGGGACTAGACGTCCGTACGAGCAGTACTTC
clone_size: many; v_call: TRBV19; d_call: TRBD2; j_call: TRBJ2-5; cdr3_aa: CASSAGLALETQYF; cdr3_nt: TGTGCCAGTAGTGCCGGACTAGCGCTGGAGACCCAGTACTTC
clone_size: many; v_call: TRBV20-1; d_call: -; j_call: TRBJ2-7; cdr3_aa: CSAFFPGTRFEQYF; cdr3_nt: TGCAGTGCTTTTTTTCCCGGGACTCGCTTCGAGCAGTACTTC
clone_size: many; v_call: TRBV10-3; d_call: TRBD2; j_call: TRBJ2-5; cdr3_aa: CATILAGEETQYF; cdr3_nt: TGTGCCACCATCCTAGCGGGTGAAGAGACCCAGTACTTC
clone_size: -; v_call: TRBV20-1; d_call: -; j_call: TRBJ1-5; cdr3_aa: CSARDSRAPHQPQHF; cdr3_nt: TGCAGTGCTAGAGATTCCCGGGCCCCCCATCAGCCCCAGCATTTT
clone_size: many; v_call: TRBV20-1; d_call: -; j_call: TRBJ1-5; cdr3_aa: CSAREGGNQPQHF; cdr3_nt: TGCAGTGCTAGAGAAGGAGGGAATCAGCCCCAGCATTTT
clone_size: many; v_call: TRBV10-3; d_call: TRBD2; j_call: TRBJ2-7; cdr3_aa: CAISESGRGLRAYEQYF; cdr3_nt: TGTGCCATCAGTGAGTCTGGAAGGGGACTAAGGGCCTACGAGCAGTACTTC
clone_size: many; v_call: TRBV6-1; d_call: -; j_call: TRBJ2-7; cdr3_aa: CACTRADEQYF; cdr3_nt: TGTGCCTGTACGAGGGCCGACGAGCAGTACTTC
clone_size: many; v_call: TRBV6-2/TRBV6-3; d_call: -; j_call: TRBJ1-5; cdr3_aa: CASSTAPGGGNQPQHF; cdr3_nt: TGTGCCAGCAGTACGGCCCCTGGGGGTGGCAATCAGCCCCAGCATTTT
clone_size: -; v_call: TRBV6-5; d_call: -; j_call: TRBJ1-3; cdr3_aa: CASSYGSGLFSGNTIYF; cdr3_nt: TGTGCCAGCAGTTACGGTTCAGGATTATTTTCTGGAAACACCATATATTTT
clone_size: -; v_call: TRBV12-3/TRBV12-4; d_call: -; j_call: TRBJ1-5; cdr3_aa: CASSLGEGGNQPQHF; cdr3_nt: TGTGCCAGCAGTTTAGGGGAGGGAGGCAATCAGCCCCAGCATTTT
clone_size: many; v_call: TRBV11-1; d_call: TRBD1; j_call: TRBJ2-5; cdr3_aa: CASSPGTGVSETQYF; cdr3_nt: TGTGCCAGCAGCCCCGGGACAGGGGTTTCAGAGACCCAGTACTTC
clone_size: many; v_call: TRBV12-3/TRBV12-4; d_call: -; j_call: TRBJ1-1; cdr3_aa: CASSRTAEAFF; cdr3_nt: TGTGCCAGCAGCCGGACAGCCGAAGCTTTCTTT
clone_size: few; v_call: TRBV5-1; d_call: -; j_call: TRBJ2-7; cdr3_aa: CASSLFGVIYEQYF; cdr3_nt: TGCGCCAGCAGCTTGTTCGGGGTCATCTACGAGCAGTACTTC
clone_size: -; v_call: TRBV12-3/TRBV12-4; d_call: -; j_call: TRBJ1-1; cdr3_aa: CASSPPAAMGTEAFF; cdr3_nt: TGTGCCAGCAGTCCACCGGCGGCCATGGGTACTGAAGCTTTCTTT
clone_size: -; v_call: TRBV3-1; d_call: -; j_call: TRBJ1-1; cdr3_aa: CASSRSNTEAFF; cdr3_nt: TGTGCCAGCAGCCGGTCAAACACTGAAGCTTTCTTT
clone_size: many; v_call: TRBV11-2; d_call: -; j_call: TRBJ2-2; cdr3_aa: CASSLPGMNTGELFF; cdr3_nt: TGTGCCAGCAGCTTACCGGGAATGAACACCGGGGAGCTGTTTTTT
clone_size: many; v_call: TRBV28; d_call: -; j_call: TRBJ2-7; cdr3_aa: CASSLAVRFDEQYF; cdr3_nt: TGTGCCAGCAGTTTAGCGGTTCGTTTCGACGAGCAGTACTTC
clone_size: many; v_call: TRBV12-3/TRBV12-4; d_call: -; j_call: TRBJ1-1; cdr3_aa: CASSFNGAPEAFF; cdr3_nt: TGTGCCAGCAGTTTCAATGGGGCCCCTGAAGCTTTCTTT
clone_size: many; v_call: TRBV10-3; d_call: -; j_call: TRBJ2-4; cdr3_aa: CAISEGRGVAKNIQYF; cdr3_nt: TGTGCCATCAGTGAAGGGAGGGGGGTAGCCAAAAACATTCAGTACTTC
clone_size: many; v_call: TRBV29-1; d_call: TRBD2; j_call: TRBJ2-7; cdr3_aa: CSVASGSAYEQYF; cdr3_nt: TGCAGCGTCGCTAGCGGGAGTGCCTACGAGCAGTACTTC
clone_size: -; v_call: TRBV6-4; d_call: -; j_call: TRBJ1-1; cdr3_aa: CASSEEMRATEAFF; cdr3_nt: TGTGCCAGCAGTGAAGAAATGAGGGCTACTGAAGCTTTCTTT
clone_size: many; v_call: TRBV20-1; d_call: TRBD2; j_call: TRBJ2-5; cdr3_aa: CSARDGLNRAGGGQETQYF; cdr3_nt: TGCAGTGCTAGAGATGGCCTCAATCGTGCGGGAGGAGGCCAAGAGACCCAGTACTTC